A single sample gave rise to the 28 T cell receptor beta chains below, sequenced in a study of cytomegalovirus exposure and HLA in healthy donors. PCR used 60 Vbeta primers and 13 Jbeta primers. Profiled with immunoSEQ multiplex PCR; TCRdb holds only in-frame clones, not every one. The repertoire holds about 120,000 clones, roughly four fifths seen once, with 3.6% in the top ten. The sequenced sample consisted of PBMCs. These receptors were collected from a middle-aged woman in good health and CMV-seropositive.

There are a few counts of this clone. This chain connects TRBV28 to TRBJ1-2, with D possibly TRBD1 on 5 matching bases. Trimming removed 5 bases from V and 4 bases from J, with 11 bases in between. The germline V gene has CDR1 MDHEN and CDR2 SYDVKM. The CDR3 covers 13 residues. CDR3 in amino acids: CASSADSPYGYTF. The DNA for the CDR3 is TGTGCCAGCAGTGCAGACAGTCCCTATGGCTACACCTTC.

V and J are TRBV5-6 and TRBJ2-7; TRBD2 aligns across 10 bases. Germline CDR1 reads SGHDT; CDR2 reads YYEEEE. The length of the CDR3 is 16 residues. Losses at the gene ends were 4 bases for V and 0 bases for J; bases not matched to a gene: 7. CDR3 nucleotides: TGTGCCAGCAGCACCCGACTAGCGGGCAGCTCCTACGAGCAGTACTTC. Amino acids: CASSTRLAGSSYEQYF.

The chain is built from TRBV28 and TRBJ1-5; D may be TRBD1 (5 bases). CDR1 and CDR2 from the germline V gene are MDHEN and SYDVKM. The CDR3 spans 14 residues. V lost 7 bases to trimming and J lost 0 bases, with 10 bases between them. The DNA for the CDR3 is TGTGCCAGCATAAGGGGAGGTAGCAATCAGCCCCAGCATTTT. Translating it yields CASIRGGSNQPQHF.

This sequence joins TRBV7-3 and TRBJ2-2, with D possibly matching TRBD1 (5 bases). Germline V gene data show CDR1 as SGHTA and CDR2 as FQGTGA. Trimming pared 0 bases from V and 3 bases from J, leaving 5 bases between. The CDR3 extends over 14 amino acids. The CDR3 reads CASSLTGDTGELFF. In nucleotides, the CDR3 is TGTGCCAGCAGCTTAACAGGGGACACCGGGGAGCTGTTTTTT.

The J gene is TRBJ2-1, the V gene TRBV6-1; D may be TRBD2 (7 bases). The CDR3 sequence is 15 residues long. Germline V gene data show CDR1 as MNHNS and CDR2 as SASEGT. V lost 2 bases, J lost 8 bases, and 16 bases lay in between. CDR3 sequence reads: CASSEKGGGSDEQFF. DNA for the CDR3: TGTGCCAGCAGTGAAAAGGGGGGCGGGAGCGATGAGCAGTTCTTC.

The rearrangement links TRBV7-8 to TRBJ2-7; 10 bases are shared with TRBD2. The J segment lost 2 bases and the V segment lost 5 bases, leaving 3 bases of the junction unmatched. CDR3 length equals 14 residues. Germline V lookup: CDR1 SGHVS, CDR2 FQNEAQ. In nucleotides, the CDR3 is TGTGCCAGCAGCCCCCTAGCGGGAGCCTACGAGCAGTACTTC. As protein: CASSPLAGAYEQYF.

The chain uses TRBV9 and TRBJ2-1, with a tentative D call TRBD2 (6 bases). The germline gives CDR1 SGDLS, CDR2 YYNGEE. There are 15 residues in the CDR3. Trimming removed 0 bases at V and 2 bases at J, with 9 bases between. The CDR3 coding sequence is TGTGCCAGCAGCGTAGGTATAGCGGCCTACAATGAGCAGTTCTTC. Its protein product is CASSVGIAAYNEQFF.

This clone was counted between two and nine times. The chain couples TRBV5-1 to TRBJ2-1, with D perhaps matching TRBD2 (6 bases). The germline V and J ends were trimmed by 1 base and 4 bases, with 9 bases remaining between them. The CDR3 sequence is 14 residues long. Germline V CDR1 and CDR2: SGHRS, YFSETQ. The CDR3 here is CASSLRDLYNEQFF. CDR3 sequence (DNA): TGCGCCAGCAGCTTGAGGGACTTATACAATGAGCAGTTCTTC.

This chain uses TRBV7-6 with TRBJ2-7; weak D call: TRBD1 (6 bases). V lost 5 bases to trimming and J lost 2 bases, with 22 bases between them. The germline V gene encodes CDR1 SGHVS and CDR2 FNYEAQ. The CDR3 covers 17 residues. CDR3 residues: CASSRVGGTTPTYEQYF. The CDR3 DNA sequence: TGTGCCAGCAGCCGAGTAGGTGGGACAACTCCTACCTACGAGCAGTACTTC. Combining the CDR3 with reference TRBV7-6 and TRBJ2-7 gives the whole variable domain GAGVSQSPRYKVTKRGQDVALRCDPISGHVSLYWYRQALGQGPEFLTYFNYEAQQDKSGLPNDRFSAERPEGSISTLTIQRTEQRDSAMYRCASSRVGGTTPTYEQYFGPGTRLTVT.

This chain joins TRBV13 and TRBJ2-1, with TRBD2 identical over 8 bases. V dropped 5 bases and J dropped 4; count of bases not matched to a gene: 22. CDR3 length: 20 amino acids. The germline V gene has CDR1 PRHDT and CDR2 FYEKMQ (reference sequence). The CDR3 sequence: CASSPLLGGRIGGGYNEQFF. In DNA, the CDR3 is TGTGCCAGCAGCCCACTATTGGGCGGGAGAATCGGGGGGGGGTACAATGAGCAGTTCTTC.

The chain combines TRBV28 with TRBJ2-7; TRBD1 matches 7 bases. This CDR3 is 15 amino acids long. Looked up from germline, CDR1 is MDHEN and CDR2 is SYDVKM. V was clipped by 3 bases and J by 0 bases; unmatched bases: 5. CDR3 in amino acids: CASSLFRGPSYEQYF. The CDR3 bases are TGTGCCAGCAGTTTGTTTAGGGGGCCCTCCTACGAGCAGTACTTC.

The chain couples TRBV6-5 to TRBJ1-1; D is undetermined. Per germline, CDR1 MNHEY and CDR2 SVGAGI. This CDR3 region has 12 residues. Trimming removed 8 bases at V and 2 bases at J, with 9 bases between. The CDR3 loop is CASSSDNTEAFF. The CDR3 region has the DNA TGTGCCAGCTCTTCAGATAACACTGAAGCTTTCTTT.

The chain recombines TRBV15 with TRBJ2-2, with 12 bases that match TRBD2. Germline CDR1 is LNHNV and CDR2 is YYDKDF (reference sequence). The CDR3 length is 16 residues. J lost 1 base, V lost 6 bases, and 3 bases had no gene match. The CDR3 region is CATRVLAGGNTGELFF. Here the CDR3 DNA reads TGTGCCACCAGGGTACTAGCGGGAGGGAACACCGGGGAGCTGTTTTTT.

Only one count was recorded for this clone. DNA of the CDR3: TGTGCCAGCAGTCCCCTCGGCGGCGACAATGAGCAGTTCTTC. Translation gives CASSPLGGDNEQFF. The genes are TRBV28 and TRBJ2-1; D call uncertain. V shed 5 bases and J shed 5 bases, with 13 bases lying between them. The CDR3 contains 14 residues. Germline V CDR1 and CDR2: MDHEN, SYDVKM.

This sequence joins TRBV28 and TRBJ2-2; a possible D gene is TRBD2 (5 bases). Trimming left V 1 base short and J 4 bases short, with 28 bases between. The V gene's germline CDR1 is MDHEN and CDR2 SYDVKM. The CDR3 is made up of 21 amino acids. This chain's CDR3 is CASSLSYMLSGISLTTGELFF. CDR3 DNA sequence: TGTGCCAGCAGTTTATCCTACATGCTGTCGGGAATTTCCCTAACCACCGGGGAGCTGTTTTTT.

The chain has TRBV13 and TRBJ2-1; possible D gene TRBD1, 6 bases. The CDR3 contains 14 residues. Trimming shortened V by 4 bases and J by 0 bases, and 7 bases separated the two germline ends. The germline V gene encodes CDR1 PRHDT and CDR2 FYEKMQ (reference sequence). The CDR3 protein is CASSSRGSYNEQFF. CDR3 in DNA: TGTGCCAGCAGCTCCAGGGGCTCCTACAATGAGCAGTTCTTC.

V is TRBV7-2 and J is TRBJ2-1; D may be TRBD2 (5 bases). Trimming shortened V by 0 bases and J by 4 bases, and 10 bases separated the two germline ends. Germline V CDR1 and CDR2: SGHTA, FQGNSA. The CDR3 has 15 amino acids. CDR3 residues: CASSLAGNGYNEQFF. The CDR3 DNA sequence: TGTGCCAGCAGCTTAGCCGGGAATGGGTACAATGAGCAGTTCTTC.

The gene calls are TRBV2 and TRBJ1-4, with 8 bases identical to TRBD1. The germline V gene has CDR1 SNHLY and CDR2 FYNNEI. The CDR3 loop spans 17 amino acids. With V trimmed by 5 bases and J by 2 bases, 10 bases remained unmatched. Here the CDR3 reads CASSLNRGERTNEKLFF. The CDR3 bases are TGTGCCAGCAGTTTGAACAGGGGGGAAAGGACTAATGAAAAACTGTTTTTT.

The chain carries TRBV28 and TRBJ2-7, with TRBD2 matching over 12 bases. From germline, CDR1 is MDHEN and CDR2 SYDVKM. This CDR3 is 16 amino acids long. V trimming: 6 bases; J trimming: 2 bases; junction bases outside the gene matches: 8. CDR3 sequence reads: CASRSGGLAGPYEQYF. The CDR3, as DNA: TGTGCCAGCAGGTCGGGCGGACTAGCGGGACCCTACGAGCAGTACTTC.

CDR3 sequence reads: CASSKSSGANVLTF. The CDR3 bases are TGTGCCAGCAGTAAGAGCTCTGGGGCCAACGTCCTGACTTTC. The chain links TRBV2 to TRBJ2-6, with unresolved D. Germline V gives CDR1 SNHLY, CDR2 FYNNEI. Trimming pared 5 bases from V and 0 bases from J, leaving 5 bases between. This CDR3 spans 14 amino acids.

The rearrangement uses TRBV5-1 and TRBJ2-1; 9 bases align to TRBD1. CDR1 and CDR2 from the germline V gene are SGHRS and YFSETQ. V shed 5 bases and J 6 bases; nucleotides not matched to a gene: 6. This CDR3 spans 14 amino acids. CDR3 bases: TGCGCCAGCAGAGCGGGACAGGGTCTCAATGAGCAGTTCTTC. Translating it yields CASRAGQGLNEQFF.

The J gene is TRBJ2-4, the V gene TRBV5-6; D gene uncertain. V gave up 0 bases and J gave up 7 bases, with 11 bases separating them. Germline values: CDR1 SGHDT, CDR2 YYEEEE. The CDR3 sequence is 14 residues long. Written as DNA, the CDR3 is TGTGCCAGCAGCTTGGCCATAGCTGCGAACATTCAGTACTTC. It translates to CASSLAIAANIQYF.

The chain combines TRBV27 with TRBJ1-3; 9 bases match TRBD1. The CDR3 loop spans 15 amino acids. Germline lookup yields CDR1 MNHEY and CDR2 SMNVEV (reference sequence). Unmatched junction bases numbered 6, after V lost 6 bases and J lost 3 bases. The CDR3 bases are TGTGCCAGCAGGCGGGACAGGGCAATTGGAAACACCATATATTTT. Translation gives CASRRDRAIGNTIYF.

The rearrangement uses TRBV5-1 and TRBJ1-1; 11 bases are shared with TRBD1. The CDR3 totals 17 residues. In germline, CDR1 is SGHRS, CDR2 YFSETQ. Unmatched junction bases numbered 12, after V lost 4 bases and J lost 4 bases. CDR3 coding DNA: TGCGCCAGCAGCGCACCCCGGGACAGGGGGGGAGGCACTGAAGCTTTCTTT. The encoded protein is CASSAPRDRGGGTEAFF.

The V and J genes are TRBV19 and TRBJ2-1; TRBD2 might be the D (6 bases). Germline V gene lookup returns CDR1 LNHDA and CDR2 SQIVND (reference sequence). CDR3 size: 13 residues. The V end was cut by 7 bases, the J end by 8 bases, with 15 bases between. The CDR3 nucleotides read TGTGCCAGTACCGCCTGGGGAGGCTATGAGCAGTTCTTC. Protein product: CASTAWGGYEQFF.

This chain joins TRBV5-1 and TRBJ2-3, with TRBD2 matching over 7 bases. This CDR3 is built from 12 residues. Germline CDR1 and CDR2: SGHRS and YFSETQ. V shed 5 bases and J 6 bases; nucleotides not matched to a gene: 3. The CDR3 region is CASRGEGDTQYF. DNA for the CDR3: TGCGCCAGCAGAGGGGAGGGGGATACGCAGTATTTT.

The V gene is TRBV6-5, the J gene TRBJ2-1, with 12 positions matching TRBD1. CDR1 and CDR2 from the germline V gene are MNHEY and SVGAGI. Unmatched junction bases numbered 10, after V lost 5 bases and J lost 14 bases. The CDR3 has 14 amino acids. The CDR3 DNA reads as TGTGCCAGCAGTACGTTGGGGGGACAGGGGGCTGAGTTCTTC. Residues: CASSTLGGQGAEFF.

The chain uses TRBV6-4 and TRBJ2-1, with TRBD2 identical over 8 bases. The V gene's germline CDR1 is MRHNA and CDR2 SNTAGT. The V gene end was trimmed by 5 bases and the J gene end by 2 bases; junction bases not matched to a gene: 5. The CDR3 runs to 15 residues. The DNA of the CDR3 is TGTGCCAGCAGTAGTGAGCGGGGGACCTACAATGAGCAGTTCTTC. It translates to CASSSERGTYNEQFF.